This record concerns one TCR beta chain sequence. RNA transcripts served as the template for amplifying TCR beta CDR3 regions. The primer set for the first-round RT-PCR of the TCR CDR3 was HTBI. TCRdb fed the multiplex PCR reads into MiXCR, producing one record per CDR3 protein. The sample has around 56,000 distinct CDR3 sequences; approximately 50% are singletons. The data belong to a study of T cells in Graves' hyperthyroidism and ophthalmopathy. Patients were excluded for uncontrolled infection, other autoimmune disease, pregnancy or lactation. The clonotype originates from a woman aged 55-69 years with Graves' ophthalmopathy. Input material: blood.

The CDR3 is CASSLTGISGKTQYF. As DNA, the CDR3 is TGTGCCAGCAGCTTAACTGGGATCTCGGGAAAGACCCAGTACTTC. The chain is built from TRBV7-6 and TRBJ2-5, with D tentatively TRBD2 (5 bases). Germline assignment: CDR1 SGHVS and CDR2 FNYEAQ. V was cut by 2 bases and J by 6 bases, with 16 bases left in between. This CDR3 has 15 residues.